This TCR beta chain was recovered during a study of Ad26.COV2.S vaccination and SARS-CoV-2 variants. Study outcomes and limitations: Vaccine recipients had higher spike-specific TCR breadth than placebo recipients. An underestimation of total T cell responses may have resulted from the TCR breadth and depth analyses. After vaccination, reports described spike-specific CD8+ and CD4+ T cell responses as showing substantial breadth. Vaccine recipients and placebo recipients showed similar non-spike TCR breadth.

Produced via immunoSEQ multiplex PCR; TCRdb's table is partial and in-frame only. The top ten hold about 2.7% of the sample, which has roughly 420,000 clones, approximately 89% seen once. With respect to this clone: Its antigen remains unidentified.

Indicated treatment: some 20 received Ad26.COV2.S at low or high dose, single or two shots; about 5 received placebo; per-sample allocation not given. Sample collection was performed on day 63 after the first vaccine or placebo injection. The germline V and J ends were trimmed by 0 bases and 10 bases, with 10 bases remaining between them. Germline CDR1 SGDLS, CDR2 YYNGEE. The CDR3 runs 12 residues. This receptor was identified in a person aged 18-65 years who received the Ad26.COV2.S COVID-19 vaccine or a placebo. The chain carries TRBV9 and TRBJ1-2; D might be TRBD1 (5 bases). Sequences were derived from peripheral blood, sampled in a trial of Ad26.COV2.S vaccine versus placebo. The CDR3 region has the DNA TGTGCCAGCAGCGTAGATGGACACCACTACACCTTC. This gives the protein CASSVDGHHYTF.